A selection of T cell receptor beta chains follows, all from one sample in a study of Graves' ophthalmopathy and Graves' hyperthyroidism. From the multiplex PCR reads, TCRdb called clonotypes with MiXCR, one entry per CDR3 protein. Of 220,000 or so distinct CDR3 sequences listed, roughly 21% are singletons. Source material: peripheral blood. All receptors come from a woman aged 45-59 years with Graves' ophthalmopathy. Both conserved end residues are part of each CDR3. Each record gives: V gene, J gene, D gene, clone size, CDR3 DNA, CDR3 protein. The D gene is left open where the match is weak. Expanded clones get a size class; other rows say once, few or many, or leave the size out.

v_call: TRBV5-1; j_call: TRBJ2-7; d_call: TRBD1; clone_size: many; cdr3_nt: TGCGCCAGCAGCCCAGGGGACAGACTCTCGCGGGAGCAGTACTTC; cdr3_aa: CASSPGDRLSREQYF
v_call: TRBV7-2; j_call: TRBJ2-7; d_call: .; clone_size: .; cdr3_nt: TGTGCCAGCAGCACCCGACTACGAGGCGAGCAGTACTTC; cdr3_aa: CASSTRLRGEQYF
v_call: TRBV6-1; j_call: TRBJ1-2; d_call: .; clone_size: .; cdr3_nt: TGTGCCAGCAGCGAAGACAGTTACTATGGCTACACCTTC; cdr3_aa: CASSEDSYYGYTF
v_call: TRBV20-1; j_call: TRBJ1-1; d_call: TRBD1; clone_size: .; cdr3_nt: TGCAGTGCTTCCGGGACAGGTGAAGCTTTCTTT; cdr3_aa: CSASGTGEAFF
v_call: TRBV20-1; j_call: TRBJ2-4; d_call: TRBD2; clone_size: many; cdr3_nt: TGCAGTGCTAGAGATGGGGCTAGCGGGACCAGGGACATTCAGTACTTC; cdr3_aa: CSARDGASGTRDIQYF
v_call: TRBV12-3/TRBV12-4; j_call: TRBJ1-3; d_call: TRBD1; clone_size: .; cdr3_nt: TGTGCCAGCAGTTTCGGGACAGGGATAGGAAACACCATATATTTT; cdr3_aa: CASSFGTGIGNTIYF
v_call: TRBV6-8; j_call: TRBJ2-7; d_call: TRBD2; clone_size: many; cdr3_nt: TGTGCCAGCAGGGGTAAGCGGGAGTCCAAGGGGCTCTCCTACGAGCAGTACTTC; cdr3_aa: CASRGKRESKGLSYEQYF
v_call: TRBV5-1; j_call: TRBJ2-2; d_call: .; clone_size: .; cdr3_nt: TGCGCCAGCAGGGCCGGGAACACCGGGGAGCTGTTTTTT; cdr3_aa: CASRAGNTGELFF
v_call: TRBV7-9; j_call: TRBJ2-5; d_call: .; clone_size: once; cdr3_nt: TGTGCCAACGGCTCGAATAGGGGCAAAGAGACCCAGTACTTC; cdr3_aa: CANGSNRGKETQYF
v_call: TRBV5-5; j_call: TRBJ1-1; d_call: .; clone_size: many; cdr3_nt: TGTGCCAGCACCGCCGAGGGGGACCTATACACTGAAGCTTTCTTT; cdr3_aa: CASTAEGDLYTEAFF
v_call: TRBV3-1; j_call: TRBJ2-7; d_call: TRBD1; clone_size: many; cdr3_nt: TGTGCCAGCAGCCGATCGGGACAGCCCTACGAGCAGTACTTC; cdr3_aa: CASSRSGQPYEQYF
v_call: TRBV7-2; j_call: TRBJ1-2; d_call: .; clone_size: .; cdr3_nt: TGTGCCAGCAGCTTAGCGCGCAGACAGAACTATGGCTACACCTTC; cdr3_aa: CASSLARRQNYGYTF
v_call: TRBV7-8; j_call: TRBJ2-1; d_call: .; clone_size: many; cdr3_nt: TGTGCCAGCAGCCGAGCTGACAGCTACAATGAGCAGTTCTTC; cdr3_aa: CASSRADSYNEQFF
v_call: TRBV11-2; j_call: TRBJ1-2; d_call: .; clone_size: .; cdr3_nt: TGTGCCAGCAGCTTTTTGGCCGAGGGCTATGGCTACACCTTC; cdr3_aa: CASSFLAEGYGYTF
v_call: TRBV19; j_call: TRBJ2-6; d_call: .; clone_size: many; cdr3_nt: TGTGCCAGTAGAGGGGGTGCCCCCTCTGGGGCCAACGTCCTGACTTTC; cdr3_aa: CASRGGAPSGANVLTF
v_call: TRBV6-1; j_call: TRBJ1-1; d_call: .; clone_size: many; cdr3_nt: TGTGCCAGCAGTGAAAACCAAGCTTTCTTT; cdr3_aa: CASSENQAFF